The rows below give T cell receptor beta chains drawn from one sample of a study of blood T cells in healthy people across ages. TCRdb reanalysed the 5' RACE reads using MiXCR and keeps one entry per CDR3 protein. In the table there are more than 500,000 distinct CDR3 sequences, roughly a quarter of which are singletons. The sample was blood. The receptors stem from a woman in her 70s in good health. The CDR3 runs from the conserved cysteine through the conserved F or W. The order of the fields is J gene, clone size, V gene, D gene, CDR3 DNA, CDR3 protein. D genes are given only for firm matches. Clone sizes are given selectively: once, few, many, or a class where the clone is expanded.

j_gene: TRBJ2-1; abundance: .; v_gene: TRBV20-1; d_gene: .; CDR3nt: TGCAGTGCTAGAGACACCCAGCAGTTCTTC; CDR3aa: CSARDTQQFF
j_gene: TRBJ1-4; abundance: few; v_gene: TRBV20-1; d_gene: .; CDR3nt: TGCAGTGCTAATCCGCGGACCACAGGGCTGGATGAAAAACTGTTTTTT; CDR3aa: CSANPRTTGLDEKLFF
j_gene: TRBJ1-4; abundance: many; v_gene: TRBV4-3; d_gene: .; CDR3nt: TGCGCCAGCAGCCAAGGACAGCGTAATGAAAAACTGTTTTTT; CDR3aa: CASSQGQRNEKLFF
j_gene: TRBJ1-4; abundance: .; v_gene: TRBV30; d_gene: .; CDR3nt: TGTGCCTGGAGTGTAACGGGACACGAAAAACTGTTTTTT; CDR3aa: CAWSVTGHEKLFF
j_gene: TRBJ1-1; abundance: .; v_gene: TRBV6-2/TRBV6-3; d_gene: .; CDR3nt: TGTGCCAGCAGCTACAGGGTGGCTGAAGCTTTCTTT; CDR3aa: CASSYRVAEAFF
j_gene: TRBJ2-7; abundance: .; v_gene: TRBV4-2; d_gene: TRBD2; CDR3nt: TGTACCAGCAGCCAGATTAGCGGGTTGTCCTCCTACGAGCAGTACTTC; CDR3aa: CTSSQISGLSSYEQYF
j_gene: TRBJ1-2; abundance: .; v_gene: TRBV27; d_gene: TRBD1; CDR3nt: TGTGCCAGCAGTCTGACAGGGAATGGGGGCTATGGCTACACCTTC; CDR3aa: CASSLTGNGGYGYTF
j_gene: TRBJ1-1; abundance: many; v_gene: TRBV12-3/TRBV12-4; d_gene: TRBD1; CDR3nt: TGTGCCAGCAGTCCGGACAGGGGGCGAACTGAAGCTTTCTTT; CDR3aa: CASSPDRGRTEAFF
j_gene: TRBJ1-1; abundance: few; v_gene: TRBV11-1; d_gene: .; CDR3nt: TGTGCCAGCAGCTTAGCGCAATTCAGGGGAGCGACTGAAGCTTTCTTT; CDR3aa: CASSLAQFRGATEAFF
j_gene: TRBJ2-4; abundance: few; v_gene: TRBV28; d_gene: .; CDR3nt: TGTGCCAGCAGCCCAGGACAGCTAAACATTCAGTACTTC; CDR3aa: CASSPGQLNIQYF
j_gene: TRBJ2-5; abundance: .; v_gene: TRBV20-1; d_gene: .; CDR3nt: TGCAGTGCTAGAGCGGCAGCTCAAGAGACCCAGTACTTC; CDR3aa: CSARAAAQETQYF
j_gene: TRBJ2-7; abundance: .; v_gene: TRBV11-2; d_gene: .; CDR3nt: TGTGCCAGCGGCATTGGGTATCGTGACTACGAGCAGTACTTC; CDR3aa: CASGIGYRDYEQYF